These T cell receptor beta chains were read from a single sample in a study of blood T cell repertoires in COVID-19. Libraries were prepared by immunoSEQ multiplex PCR; TCRdb keeps only in-frame clonotypes and omits some of them. This table has about 56,000 clones, 80% to 90% appearing once. Sequencing was done on a sample of peripheral blood. The receptor set was obtained from a woman of 80 years or more with acute or convalescent COVID-19. CDR3s include the opening cysteine and the closing phenylalanine or tryptophan. D genes are given only for firm matches. Some rows have no size entry. The others give once, few or many, or a class for an expanded clone.

d_call clone_size j_call v_call cdr3_aa cdr3_nt
. . TRBJ1-5 TRBV27 CASSSNREGQPQHF TGTGCCAGCAGTTCGAACAGGGAGGGCCAGCCCCAGCATTTT
. . TRBJ1-1 TRBV5-8 CASSFEGGSGNTEAFF TGTGCCAGCAGCTTTGAGGGGGGGTCGGGGAACACTGAAGCTTTCTTT
TRBD1 . TRBJ1-6 TRBV5-1 CASSLVGQGAGSPLHF TGCGCCAGCAGCTTGGTCGGACAGGGGGCTGGTTCACCCCTCCACTTT
TRBD2 . TRBJ2-2 TRBV5-1 CARSLAGTSGGASGELFF TGCGCCCGCAGCTTGGCCGGGACTAGCGGGGGGGCCTCCGGGGAGCTGTTTTTT
. . TRBJ1-2 TRBV10-3 CAISEKTLNYGYTF TGTGCCATCAGTGAGAAGACTTTGAACTATGGCTACACCTTC
. . TRBJ2-3 TRBV27 CASSLRGRVPPTDTQYF TGTGCCAGCAGTTTAAGGGGCAGGGTTCCCCCCACAGATACGCAGTATTTT
TRBD1 . TRBJ2-1 TRBV9 CASSAGQGVTNEQFF TGTGCCAGCAGCGCGGGACAGGGGGTAACAAATGAGCAGTTCTTC
. . TRBJ1-1 TRBV20-1 CSARRDTEAFF TGCAGTGCTAGACGAGACACTGAAGCTTTCTTT
. . TRBJ2-7 TRBV5-4 CASSPGRGFLGEQYF TGTGCCAGCAGCCCCGGCAGGGGATTTTTGGGCGAGCAGTACTTC
TRBD2 few TRBJ2-3 TRBV5-8 CASRLAGASTDTQYF TGTGCCAGCCGTCTAGCGGGGGCTAGCACAGATACGCAGTATTTT
. . TRBJ2-7 TRBV2 CASSLQGGEQYF TGTGCCAGCAGCTTACAGGGTGGCGAGCAGTACTTC
. . TRBJ1-2 TRBV7-2 CASSLAPTGYGYTF TGTGCCAGCAGCTTAGCGCCGACCGGGTATGGCTACACCTTC
. once TRBJ2-1 TRBV2 CASKPGSGDNEQFF TGTGCCAGTAAACCGGGTTCAGGGGACAATGAGCAGTTCTTC
. . TRBJ2-7 TRBV29-1 CSAQGTYEQYF TGCAGCGCCCAGGGGACCTACGAGCAGTACTTC
. . TRBJ1-5 TRBV6-5 CASRPTGGNQPQHF TGTGCCAGCAGACCAACCGGAGGCAATCAGCCCCAGCATTTT
. . TRBJ2-2 TRBV16 CASNPGRGQLNTGELFF TGTGCCAGCAACCCAGGCCGGGGACAACTGAACACCGGGGAGCTGTTTTTT
TRBD1 . TRBJ1-1 TRBV12-3/TRBV12-4 CASSPPTGREAFF TGTGCCAGCAGTCCACCGACAGGGAGAGAAGCTTTCTTT
. . TRBJ2-7 TRBV30 CAWSVKLAVPYEQYF TGTGCCTGGAGTGTAAAGTTAGCGGTACCCTACGAGCAGTACTTC
. . TRBJ2-7 TRBV19 CASSTYAASGEQYF TGTGCCAGTTCTACCTACGCGGCGTCGGGCGAGCAGTACTTC
. . TRBJ1-6 TRBV7-9 CASTPPGVRGSPLHF TGTGCCAGCACCCCTCCGGGTGTTAGAGGTTCACCCCTCCACTTT
TRBD2 . TRBJ2-5 TRBV5-5 CASSPWTSGGITRETQYF TGTGCCAGCAGCCCCTGGACTAGCGGGGGGATAACCCGGGAGACCCAGTACTTC
TRBD1 . TRBJ1-6 TRBV5-6 CASRPPGQPNSPLHF TGTGCCAGCAGGCCCCCGGGACAGCCTAATTCACCCCTCCACTTT
TRBD1 few TRBJ1-4 TRBV3-1/TRBV3-2 CASSQAGTGREKLFF TGTGCCAGCAGCCAAGCCGGGACAGGGCGTGAAAAACTGTTTTTT
TRBD1 . TRBJ1-2 TRBV5-6 CASSSNQLNRGGYTF TGTGCCAGCAGCTCCAACCAATTAAACAGGGGAGGCTACACCTTC
TRBD1 . TRBJ2-2 TRBV5-1 CASSPGQGKTGELFF TGCGCCAGCAGCCCTGGACAGGGGAAGACCGGGGAGCTGTTTTTT
. . TRBJ2-5 TRBV11-2 CASSFQGTLQETQYF TGTGCCAGCAGCTTTCAGGGAACTCTACAAGAGACCCAGTACTTC
TRBD1 . TRBJ1-6 TRBV19 CASTPTGVGNSPLHF TGTGCCAGTACCCCGACAGGGGTGGGTAATTCACCCCTCCACTTT
TRBD2 . TRBJ2-7 TRBV5-4 CASSSRLAGGRDEQYF TGTGCCAGCAGCTCCCGTTTAGCGGGGGGGCGTGACGAGCAGTACTTC
TRBD2 . TRBJ2-5 TRBV7-9 CASSWSGGETQYF TGTGCCAGCAGCTGGAGCGGGGGTGAGACCCAGTACTTC
TRBD1 . TRBJ1-5 TRBV6-5 CASRPTGAHPPIGHF TGTGCCAGCAGACCTACAGGGGCTCATCCCCCAATCGGGCATTTT
TRBD1 . TRBJ1-2 TRBV6-6 CASSQLRQGPTNYGYTF TGTGCCAGCAGTCAACTAAGACAGGGGCCGACTAACTATGGCTACACCTTC
. . TRBJ1-2 TRBV7-9 CASSPGGARYGYTF TGTGCCAGCAGCCCCGGTGGGGCCCGCTATGGCTACACCTTC
. . TRBJ2-7 TRBV11-2 CASSFFRVSAQTPYEQYF TGTGCCAGCAGCTTTTTCCGGGTTTCGGCACAAACACCCTACGAGCAGTACTTC
. . TRBJ2-1 TRBV5-1 CASSLDFRSNNNEQFF TGCGCCAGCAGCTTGGATTTCAGATCGAACAACAATGAGCAGTTCTTC